Sequencing of this T cell receptor (beta chain) was carried out in a study of radiation and T cells in renal cell carcinoma. For the study at large: Nephrectomy followed 15 Gy stereotactic body radiation by 4 weeks.

Trimming shortened V by 5 bases and J by 3 bases, and 10 bases separated the two germline ends. The CDR3 has 13 amino acids. CDR1 is MNHEY, CDR2 SMNVEV, per germline (reference sequence). The protocol was immunoSEQ multiplex PCR, while the TCRdb copy is restricted to in-frame clones and leaves out a portion. Of around 60,000 clones in the sample, roughly four fifths are singletons; the top ten hold 6.5% to 8%. Time point indicated: blood 2 weeks post-SBRT. Regarding treatment: 15 Gy SBRT to primary tumor, nephrectomy 4 weeks later. The sequence came from a man aged 55 to 70 with renal cell carcinoma. The chain has TRBV27 and TRBJ2-5, with D perhaps matching TRBD1 (5 bases). The source material was blood, sampled from a patient whose treatment included radiotherapy and nephrectomy. CDR3 sequence reads: CASSRLTEETQYF. The CDR3 DNA follows: TGTGCCAGCAGTCGTTTGACAGAAGAGACCCAGTACTTC.